A selection of T cell receptor beta chains follows, all from one sample in a study of shared clonotypes between healthy human individuals. The table came from immunoSEQ multiplex PCR; TCRdb's copy has only in-frame clones and leaves some out. The sample has some 580,000 clones; 95% to 98% are singletons. Material for sequencing was naive CD8+ T cells sorted from blood. The origin of the receptors is a man aged 25-45 years in good health. CDR3s include the opening cysteine and the closing phenylalanine or tryptophan. D genes are given only for firm matches. Clone size appears in some rows only: once, few, many, or a class for an expanded clone.

d_call,clone_size,j_call,v_call,cdr3_aa,cdr3_nt
NA,NA,TRBJ1-1,TRBV11-2,CASSFPRGEITTEAFF,TGTGCCAGCAGCTTTCCCCGTGGGGAGATTACCACTGAAGCTTTCTTT
NA,NA,TRBJ2-6,TRBV29-1,CSVVLAGANVLTF,TGCAGCGTTGTACTCGCTGGGGCCAACGTCCTGACTTTC
TRBD2,NA,TRBJ2-7,TRBV5-6,CASRGTSDNYEQYF,TGTGCCAGCAGGGGGACTAGCGACAACTACGAGCAGTACTTC
TRBD1,NA,TRBJ2-1,TRBV7-9,CASSLTGIYNEQFF,TGTGCCAGCAGCTTGACAGGGATCTACAATGAGCAGTTCTTC
NA,NA,TRBJ2-7,TRBV30,CAWVGEGTNYEQYF,TGTGCCTGGGTCGGAGAGGGGACAAATTACGAGCAGTACTTC
TRBD1,NA,TRBJ2-7,TRBV7-9,CASGWTGPSYEQYF,TGTGCCAGCGGCTGGACAGGGCCCTCCTACGAGCAGTACTTC
NA,NA,TRBJ2-7,TRBV15,CATSDGRVYEQYF,TGTGCCACCAGCGACGGGCGAGTCTACGAGCAGTACTTC
NA,NA,TRBJ2-7,TRBV28,CASSFRGPRRYEQYF,TGTGCCAGCAGTTTTCGCGGACCCCGGAGGTACGAGCAGTACTTC
NA,NA,TRBJ2-1,TRBV5-1,CASSLRGPHEQFF,TGCGCCAGCAGCTTGCGGGGGCCCCATGAGCAGTTCTTC
TRBD2,NA,TRBJ2-7,TRBV6-5,CASSFEREGYEQYF,TGTGCCAGCAGTTTCGAGCGGGAAGGCTACGAGCAGTACTTC
NA,NA,TRBJ2-1,TRBV7-8,CASSYHANPNEQFF,TGTGCCAGCAGCTACCACGCCAACCCGAATGAGCAGTTCTTC
NA,NA,TRBJ2-7,TRBV5-6,CASSFEEDEQYF,TGTGCCAGCAGCTTTGAAGAGGACGAGCAGTACTTC
NA,NA,TRBJ2-7,TRBV7-9,CASSLDTGTGLYEQYF,TGTGCCAGCAGCCTAGATACCGGGACGGGTCTCTACGAGCAGTACTTC
NA,NA,TRBJ1-5,TRBV7-2,CASSPRGGRNQPQHF,TGTGCCAGCAGCCCCCGCGGGGGGCGCAATCAGCCCCAGCATTTT
NA,NA,TRBJ1-2,TRBV30,CAWSVMGRSYGYTF,TGTGCCTGGAGTGTAATGGGAAGAAGCTATGGCTACACCTTC
TRBD2,once,TRBJ2-3,TRBV6-1,CASSEFTSGTADTQYF,TGTGCCAGCAGTGAATTCACTAGCGGGACCGCAGATACGCAGTATTTT
NA,NA,TRBJ2-4,TRBV7-9,CASSSGVAKNIQYF,TGTGCCAGCAGTTCGGGGGTAGCCAAAAACATTCAGTACTTC
NA,NA,TRBJ2-1,TRBV6-5,CASSYSASGDEQFF,TGTGCCAGCAGTTACTCGGCCTCCGGGGATGAGCAGTTCTTC
NA,NA,TRBJ2-1,TRBV7-9,CASSLERSSDNEQFF,TGTGCCAGCAGCTTAGAGCGGTCTAGTGATAATGAGCAGTTCTTC
TRBD2,NA,TRBJ2-1,TRBV4-1,CASSQLAGGPHNEQFF,TGCGCCAGCAGCCAACTGGCGGGAGGGCCCCACAATGAGCAGTTCTTC
NA,once,TRBJ2-3,TRBV29-1,CSVEGGDTSTDTQYF,TGCAGCGTTGAAGGTGGGGACACTAGCACAGATACGCAGTATTTT
NA,NA,TRBJ2-3,TRBV5-4,CASSYTSFTDTQYF,TGTGCCAGCAGCTACACCTCTTTCACAGATACGCAGTATTTT